The present entry profiles one T cell receptor beta chain with its context. Its antigen remains unknown. These data originate in a study of T cells after yellow fever vaccination. In germline, CDR1 is DFQATT, CDR2 SNEGSKA (reference sequence). With V trimmed by 5 bases and J by 2 bases, 9 bases remained unmatched. CDR3 length: 16 amino acids. Overall study results and limits: Clonotypes shared by both compartments, CD4 and CD8, made up a small share. The booster response re-showed most primary clones: roughly 97% CD4, approximately 90% CD8.

One entry per CDR3 protein results from TCRdb running MiXCR on the 5' RACE reads. Here the sample spans 360,000 or so distinct CDR3 sequences, 9.5% to 13% being singletons. The V call is TRBV20-1, the J call TRBJ2-1, with TRBD2 matching over 10 bases. The clonotype comes from a man aged 18 to 30 who received the YFV17D yellow fever vaccine. This material consisted of PBMCs, taken on the day of the first yellow fever vaccination. CDR3 in DNA: TGCAGTGCTGGGGGTCCGGGACTAGCGACCTACAATGAGCAGTTCTTC. Translating it yields CSAGGPGLATYNEQFF.